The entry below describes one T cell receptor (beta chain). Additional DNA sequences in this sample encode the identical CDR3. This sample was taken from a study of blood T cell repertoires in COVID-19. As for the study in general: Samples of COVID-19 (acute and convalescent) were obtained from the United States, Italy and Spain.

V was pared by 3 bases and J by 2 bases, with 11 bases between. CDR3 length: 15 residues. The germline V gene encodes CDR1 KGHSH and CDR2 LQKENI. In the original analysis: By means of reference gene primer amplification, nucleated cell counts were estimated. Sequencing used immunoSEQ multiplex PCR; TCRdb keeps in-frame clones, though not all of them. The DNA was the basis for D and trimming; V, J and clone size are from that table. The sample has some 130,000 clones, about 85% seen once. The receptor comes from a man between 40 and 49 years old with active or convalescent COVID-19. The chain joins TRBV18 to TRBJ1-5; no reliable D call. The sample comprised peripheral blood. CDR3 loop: CASSPGSVGNQPQHF. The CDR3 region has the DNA TGTGCCAGCTCACCGGGGAGTGTCGGCAATCAGCCCCAGCATTTT.